This TCR beta chain was observed in a study of shared clonotypes between healthy human individuals. This clone was found once. Its antigen is unidentified. Study outcomes and limitations: Genetic and exposure-history diversity was limited by the small donor number.

The repertoire was sequenced with immunoSEQ multiplex PCR; TCRdb's copy has only in-frame clones and lacks some. The sample contains 2 million to 2.5 million clones, approximately 96% of which appear only once. This CDR3 contains 15 residues. CDR1 is SGHVS, CDR2 FQNEAQ, per germline. V was trimmed by 6 bases and J by 0 bases, leaving 11 bases between them. Donors were healthy HIV-negative adults without recent acute infections or vaccinations. Specimen: naive CD4+ T cells sorted from blood. The subset denotes: CD45RA+ positively selected. The clonotype comes from a man aged 18 to 35 in good health. This chain links TRBV7-8 with TRBJ1-4, with D unclear. CDR3 coding DNA: TGTGCCAGCAGTTCCCTGGTTGCAACTAATGAAAAACTGTTTTTT. This translates into CASSSLVATNEKLFF.